The source of this TCR beta chain is a study of vaccination and CD4 T cells after COVID-19. Looking at the study overall: The authors exposed cells to overlapping spike peptides derived from SARS-CoV-2, HCoV-NL63, HCoV-OC43 and HCoV-229E. Overall study results and limits: Spike mono-reactivity was evident in 304 of the 307 vaccine-specific clones derived from convalescent patients.

A note on this clonotype: What it binds is unknown.

V was pared by 0 bases and J by 0 bases, with 14 bases between. This CDR3 has 17 residues. Germline-derived CDR1 and CDR2 are DFQATT and SNEGSKA (reference sequence). Sequencing of cultured CD4+ T cell DNA used the Oncomine TCR Beta short-read assay. Genomic DNA was taken out of cultured CD4+ T cells by extraction. Each CDR3 protein gets one entry after TCRdb re-called the PCR reads with MiXCR. The table records some 16,000 distinct CDR3 sequences, approximately 73% of them present only once. Specified treatment: roughly 10-day PBMC culture with coronavirus spike peptide pools or control peptides (ViraFEST assay). Culture conditions combined around 2 million PBMCs per well with about 9.2 IU/ml IL-2 and around 9.5 ug/ml peptide pools.

The sequenced sample consisted of CD4+ T cells from blood, cultured in vitro. The source is a human donor who had recovered from COVID-19. V and J are TRBV20-1 and TRBJ2-2; D gene uncertain. The CDR3 is CSARDQGISANTGELFF. The DNA of the CDR3 is TGCAGTGCTAGAGATCAAGGGATCTCCGCGAACACCGGGGAGCTGTTTTTT.